This section outlines one TCR beta chain sequence together with its context. Its cognate antigen has yet to be identified. CDR3 length: 17 amino acids, cysteine to phenylalanine. DNA is not recorded here. CDR1 MRHNA and CDR2 SNTAGT were looked up in the germline V gene. TCRdb records NextSeq 550 as the sequencer. The Human TCR Profiling Kit (MiLaboratory) was used to prepare UMI-labeled 5' RACE TRB cDNA libraries. cDNA synthesis used the entire amount of extracted RNA, and PCR amplification then used the entire amount of cDNA produced. Libraries were prepared in parallel with an identical number of PCR cycles. In the authors' own workflow: MIGEC and MiXCR extracted about 53,000 +/- 10,000 unique UMI-labeled TRB cDNA molecules per library, requiring at least two reads per UMI. On average, approximately 40,000 +/- 10,000 functional in-frame TRB CDR3 nucleotide clonotypes lacking stop codons were found per library. After downsampling to 5000 UMI-labeled TRB molecules per sample, diversity metrics, including normalized Shannon-Wiener and Chao1, were computed in VDJtools. VDJtools was used to calculate clonotype-size-weighted physicochemical properties of the central five CDR3 residues, namely interaction energy, strength, volume and Kidera factor 4. The reads, reprocessed by TCRdb, yield one row per CDR3 protein sequence and no DNA. The V and J calls follow TCRdb's processing rather than the paper's. This sample's table carries some 50,000 distinct CDR3 sequences. The ten most abundant clones make up around 1.5% of the sample.

Each CD8+ T cell subset was flow-sorted in triplicate, and 250,000 to 350,000 cells per subset were placed directly into RLT lysis buffer. To keep memory contaminants out, a stringent definition of naive CD8+ T cells was applied: CD45RO-CCR7+CD27+CD95-. Peripheral blood mononuclear cells were isolated from buffy coats by standard density gradient centrifugation. A FACSAria III was used to flow-sort naive CXCR3-negative and CXCR3-positive CD8+ T cells. An RNeasy Mini Kit was used to extract total RNA from the sorted cells. This specimen belongs to a study of CXCR3-negative and CXCR3-positive naive CD8 T cells (dated by TCRdb to between 2018 and 2021). Regarding the research as a whole: Approximately 140 million TRB reads were obtained in total, roughly 1.5 +/- 0.3 million reads per library. Diversity and physicochemical repertoire analyses covered roughly ten donors pooled from two independent experiments. Naive subsets from several donors and memory cells from 3 donors were included in the TRBV-TRBJ cluster analysis. The paper's findings and limits, for the study overall: Freshly isolated PBMCs were used for most assays because CXCR3 expression went down partially after cryopreservation. Both naive subsets had comparably high repertoire diversity, while memory CD8+ T cells had much lower repertoire diversity. Because surface CD5, which has been linked to self-reactivity in mice, was comparable between naive subsets, TCR interaction strength was also inferred from TRB CDR3 physicochemical properties. Within the same donor, TRBV-TRBJ usage looked similar between naive CXCR3-negative and CXCR3-positive cells, but memory cells had distinct patterns. Compared with CXCR3-negative naive cells, CXCR3-positive naive cells had TRB CDR3s with higher hydrophobicity (lower Kidera factor 4), lower energy, and higher strength and volume indices.

Sequenced input: naive CXCR3- CD8+ T cells from blood. In light of the paper, this sample's cell subset or site label describes: CD45RO-CCR7+CD27+CD95- naive CD8+ T cells lacking CXCR3 (TNR3-). This sequence was found in a human donor in good health. Some clones in this sample may be carry-over from other donors' samples. The chain was built from TRBV6-4 and TRBJ1-4; without DNA, the TCRdb call of TRBD1 cannot be checked. The CDR3 region: CASSDRDRVFWCEKLFF.